This passage covers 21 T cell receptor beta chains from one sample sequenced in a study of control samples from healthy donors and cancer patients. Assay: immunoSEQ multiplex PCR; the TCRdb copy retains only in-frame clones and omits some. The top ten clones hold under 9% of a sample with around 140,000 clones, roughly 89% of them seen once. Material for sequencing was PBMCs. The receptors originated from a man aged 50 to 60 with head and neck cancer.

The genes are TRBV27 and TRBJ1-5; D is ambiguous. V was shortened by 4 bases and J by 7 bases, with 14 bases between the two germline ends. In germline, CDR1 is MNHEY, CDR2 SMNVEV (reference sequence). There are 14 residues in the CDR3. As DNA, the CDR3 is TGTGCCAGCAGTTGGGGAGGGCGAGGCCAGCCCCAGCATTTT. It is translated as CASSWGGRGQPQHF.

The chain uses TRBV25-1 and TRBJ2-7; 10 bases match TRBD1. The trim removed 9 bases at V and 5 bases at J, leaving 16 bases unmatched. This CDR3 contains 16 residues. In germline, CDR1 is MGHDK, CDR2 SYGVNS. CDR3 nucleotide sequence: TGTGCCAGACCGAACCGTGTATCGGGACAGGGGAACGAGCAGTACTTC. It specifies CARPNRVSGQGNEQYF.

The V and J genes are TRBV7-2 and TRBJ2-7; D might be TRBD1 (6 bases). The V gene's germline CDR1 is SGHTA and CDR2 FQGNSA. Trimming removed 6 bases at V and 4 bases at J, with 16 bases between. This CDR3 contains 14 residues. The CDR3, as DNA: TGTGCCAGCAGTATATCGGACAGAGTATACGAGCAGTACTTC. Translated: CASSISDRVYEQYF.

This clone is categorized as large. The sample carries other DNA sequences with the same CDR3. The chain has TRBV29-1 and TRBJ1-5; D is perhaps TRBD1 (6 bases). The CDR3 has 12 residues. V lost 6 bases to trimming and J lost 1 base, with 7 bases between them. Germline assignment: CDR1 SQVTM and CDR2 ANQGSEA. CDR3: CSVGQSNQPQHF. Here the CDR3 DNA reads TGCAGCGTAGGACAGAGCAATCAGCCCCAGCATTTT.

The chain couples TRBV24-1 to TRBJ2-1, with D perhaps matching TRBD2 (6 bases). The V end lost 3 bases, the J end lost 6 bases, and 17 bases lay between the germline ends. The CDR3 is 16 residues long. Germline CDR1 KGHDR, CDR2 SFDVKD. The CDR3 is CATSDPTSEGGNEQFF. The CDR3 DNA follows: TGTGCCACCAGTGATCCGACTAGTGAGGGTGGCAATGAGCAGTTCTTC.

This clone was recorded a few times. The CDR3 here is CASRPGQDYPTNEKLFF. CDR3 in DNA: TGTGCCAGCAGACCGGGACAGGATTATCCAACTAATGAAAAACTGTTTTTT. The V and J genes are TRBV7-6 and TRBJ1-4; 8 nucleotides line up with TRBD1. V shed 6 bases and J 0 bases; nucleotides not matched to a gene: 9. The CDR3 spans 17 residues. Germline V lookup: CDR1 SGHVS, CDR2 FNYEAQ.

V and J are TRBV3-1 (or the pseudogene TRBV3-2) and TRBJ2-1; TRBD2 agrees at 11 bases. The CDR3 covers 17 residues. The V gene's germline CDR1 is LGHDT and CDR2 YNNKEL (reference sequence). V dropped 4 bases and J dropped 3; count of bases not matched to a gene: 8. The DNA for the CDR3 is TGTGCCAGCAGCCTCGTTAGCGGGAGGGCCGTCTACAATGAGCAGTTCTTC. Translating it yields CASSLVSGRAVYNEQFF.

This chain connects TRBV10-3 to TRBJ1-1; 9 bases match TRBD1. CDR1 and CDR2 (germline): ENHRY, SYGVKD. J lost 3 bases, V lost 7 bases, and 3 bases had no gene match. This CDR3 region has 13 residues. The CDR3, as DNA: TGTGCCATCACCCGGACAGGGGACACTGAAGCTTTCTTT. Encoded protein: CAITRTGDTEAFF.

The gene calls are TRBV18 and TRBJ1-1; D gene unclear. Germline V gives CDR1 KGHSH, CDR2 LQKENI. This CDR3 has 14 residues. V was cut by 6 bases and J by 0 bases, with 11 bases left in between. The CDR3 sequence: CASSQNGLNTEAFF. CDR3 sequence (DNA): TGTGCCAGCTCCCAGAACGGCCTGAACACTGAAGCTTTCTTT.

This chain joins TRBV7-6 and TRBJ2-1, with TRBD1 matching 7 bases. This CDR3 spans 16 amino acids. Germline values: CDR1 SGHVS, CDR2 FNYEAQ. The V segment lost 5 bases and the J segment 4 bases; nucleotides outside the gene matches: 11. The CDR3, as DNA: TGTGCCAGCAGCCCTCTCCCGCCAGGGGGTTACAATGAGCAGTTCTTC. Amino acid sequence: CASSPLPPGGYNEQFF.

The rearrangement uses TRBV3-1 (or the pseudogene TRBV3-2) and TRBJ2-2; 7 bases are a match to TRBD1. CDR1 and CDR2 from the germline V gene are LGHDT and YNNKEL (reference sequence). The length of the CDR3 is 13 residues. Trimming took 4 bases from V and 6 from J; bases not matched to a gene: 2. CDR3 sequence (DNA): TGTGCCAGCAGCCCGACAGGGTCCGGGGAGCTGTTTTTT. Protein product: CASSPTGSGELFF.

The CDR3 region is CASSQSFSGGSQETQYF. CDR3 DNA: TGCGCCAGCAGTCAATCCTTTAGCGGGGGCTCCCAAGAGACCCAGTACTTC. V is TRBV23-1 and J is TRBJ2-5, with 9 bases lining up with TRBD2. TRBV23-1 is sorted into the ORF group, with uncertain function. The CDR3 runs to 17 residues. The trim removed 0 bases at V and 1 base at J, leaving 6 bases unmatched.

The chain joins TRBV14 to TRBJ1-4; the match to TRBD1 covers 9 bases. Germline V gives CDR1 SGHDN, CDR2 FVKESK. The CDR3 is made up of 15 amino acids. The junction had 3 bases not matched to a gene; V was cut back by 4 bases and J by 3 bases. CDR3 amino acids: CASSPGQGPNEKLFF. In DNA, the CDR3 is TGTGCCAGCAGCCCGGGACAGGGACCTAATGAAAAACTGTTTTTT.

The V and J genes are TRBV7-9 and TRBJ2-7; the D call may be TRBD1 or TRBD2 (5 bases each). The CDR3 has 12 amino acids. Between the trimmed V and J ends, which lost 8 bases and 2 bases, there was a span of 10 bases. Germline-derived CDR1 and CDR2 are SEHNR and FQNEAQ (reference sequence). CDR3 residues: CASRDGPYEQYF. CDR3 DNA: TGTGCCAGCCGGGACGGGCCCTACGAGCAGTACTTC.

The rearrangement uses TRBV3-1 (or the pseudogene TRBV3-2) and TRBJ2-2; D tentatively fits TRBD1 or TRBD2 (5 bases each). CDR1 and CDR2 from the germline V gene are LGHDT and YNNKEL (reference sequence). Trimming took 4 bases from V and 6 from J, leaving 15 bases between them. There are 15 residues in the CDR3. CDR3 sequence (DNA): TGTGCCAGCAGCCGGGACGGATCGTGGGCCGGGGAGCTGTTTTTT. Encoded protein: CASSRDGSWAGELFF.

The chain employs TRBV5-4 and TRBJ2-3, with 7 bases fitting TRBD1. The germline CDR1 and CDR2 sequences are SGHNT and YYREEE (reference sequence). The V gene end was trimmed by 3 bases and the J gene end by 5 bases; junction bases not matched to a gene: 0. The CDR3 is 12 residues long. The CDR3 here is CASSYRGDTQYF. CDR3 DNA sequence: TGTGCCAGCAGCTACAGGGGAGATACGCAGTATTTT. Full variable domain (rest looked up from reference TRBV5-4 and TRBJ2-3): ETGVTQSPTHLIKTRGQQVTLRCSSQSGHNTVSWYQQALGQGPQFIFQYYREEENGRGNFPPRFSGLQFPNYSSELNVNALELDDSALYLCASSYRGDTQYFGPGTRLTVL.

The rearrangement uses TRBV11-2 and TRBJ1-1, with 7 bases that match TRBD1. CDR1 is SGHAT, CDR2 FQNNGV, per germline. The CDR3 totals 16 residues. V gave up 3 bases and J gave up 0 bases; unmatched junction bases: 7. DNA of the CDR3: TGTGCCAGCAGCTTTTCGACAGGGTCCATGAACACTGAAGCTTTCTTT. Translated, it gives CASSFSTGSMNTEAFF.

This chain uses TRBV30 with TRBJ2-1; TRBD1 agrees at 12 bases. The CDR3 sequence is 14 residues long. Germline loops: CDR1 GTSNPN, CDR2 SVGIG (reference sequence). The J segment lost 4 bases and the V segment lost 5 bases, leaving 3 bases of the junction unmatched. CDR3 nucleotide sequence: TGTGCCTGGTGGGACAGGGGGCGATACAATGAGCAGTTCTTC. The encoded protein is CAWWDRGRYNEQFF.

The V and J genes are TRBV30 and TRBJ1-1; unclear D gene. Germline V CDR1 and CDR2: GTSNPN, SVGIG (reference sequence). The CDR3 length is 11 residues. V was pared by 3 bases and J by 7 bases, with 9 bases between. Here the CDR3 reads CAWSPLGEAFF. In DNA, the CDR3 is TGTGCCTGGAGCCCCTTGGGTGAAGCTTTCTTT.

This chain connects TRBV7-2 to TRBJ2-5; D may be TRBD1 or TRBD2 (6 bases each). Trimming left V 5 bases short and J 5 bases short, with 18 bases between. Germline loops: CDR1 SGHTA, CDR2 FQGNSA. The CDR3 is made up of 15 amino acids. CDR3 protein: CASSVHEGGLETQYF. In nucleotides, the CDR3 is TGTGCCAGCAGCGTCCATGAGGGGGGCCTGGAGACCCAGTACTTC. Full variable domain (missing parts from reference TRBV7-2 and TRBJ2-5): GAGVSQSPSNKVTEKGKDVELRCDPISGHTALYWYRQSLGQGLEFLIYFQGNSAPDKSGLPSDRFSAERTGGSVSTLTIQRTQQEDSAVYLCASSVHEGGLETQYFGPGTRLLVL.

The V call is TRBV9, the J call TRBJ1-1, with D tentatively TRBD1 (5 bases). CDR3 size: 15 residues. The ends were cut back, 0 bases at V and 0 bases at J, with 9 bases in the middle. Germline V lookup: CDR1 SGDLS, CDR2 YYNGEE. Here the CDR3 DNA reads TGTGCCAGCAGCGTAGGTGGGGCCATGAACACTGAAGCTTTCTTT. It translates to CASSVGGAMNTEAFF.